Reported below is one T cell receptor (beta chain). In the same sample, other DNA sequences code for this CDR3. This sample is drawn from a study of blood T cell repertoires in COVID-19. Turning to the study itself: Acute and convalescent COVID-19 specimens originated in the United States, Italy and Spain.

Categorization into cohorts depended on clinical history that participants reported. The data were produced by immunoSEQ multiplex PCR, yet TCRdb's version contains in-frame clones alone and is incomplete. The sample holds about 430,000 clones; approximately 90% are singletons and the top ten take 0.9% to 1%. The source of this sequence is a woman in her twenties or thirties with acute COVID-19. The sequenced sample was PBMCs or T cells enriched from blood (not recorded which).

The CDR3 DNA reads TGTGCCTGGAGCCTGGGACAGGGGCTTTACGAGCAGTACTTC. This sequence encodes CAWSLGQGLYEQYF. The V and J genes are TRBV30 and TRBJ2-7; 10 bases are shared with TRBD1. The CDR3 extends over 14 amino acids. CDR1 and CDR2 (germline): GTSNPN, SVGIG (reference sequence). With V trimmed by 3 bases and J by 4 bases, 6 bases remained unmatched.